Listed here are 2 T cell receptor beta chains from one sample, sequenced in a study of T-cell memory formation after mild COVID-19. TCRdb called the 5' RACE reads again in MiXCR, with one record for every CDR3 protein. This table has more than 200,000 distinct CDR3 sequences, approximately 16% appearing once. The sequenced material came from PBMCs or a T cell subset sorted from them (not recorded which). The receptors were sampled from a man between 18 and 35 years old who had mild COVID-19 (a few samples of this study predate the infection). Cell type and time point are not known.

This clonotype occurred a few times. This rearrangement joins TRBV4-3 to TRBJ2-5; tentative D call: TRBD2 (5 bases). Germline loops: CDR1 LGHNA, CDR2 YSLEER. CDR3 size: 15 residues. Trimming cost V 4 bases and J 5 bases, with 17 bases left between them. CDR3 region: CASSLGGGGLETQYF. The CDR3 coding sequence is TGCGCCAGCAGCCTCGGCGGTGGAGGACTGGAGACCCAGTACTTC.

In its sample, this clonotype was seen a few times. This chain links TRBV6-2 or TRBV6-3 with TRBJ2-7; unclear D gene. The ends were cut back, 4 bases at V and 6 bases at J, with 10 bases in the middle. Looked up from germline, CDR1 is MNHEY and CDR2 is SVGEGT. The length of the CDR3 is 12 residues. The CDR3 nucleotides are TGTGCCAGCAGTTTTCAGGTGGGCGAGCAGTACGTC. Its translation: CASSFQVGEQYV.